The rows below give T cell receptor beta chains drawn from one sample of a study of blood T cell repertoires in COVID-19. Clones were read by immunoSEQ multiplex PCR, and TCRdb kept only the in-frame ones, dropping some. Among 250,000 or so clones listed, 86% were seen once. The sample taken for sequencing was peripheral blood. Receptors were obtained from a man older than 75 with acute or convalescent COVID-19. Both conserved end residues are part of each CDR3. A D gene is named only where the DNA matches it firmly. Part of the rows lack a size; the others show once, few, many or a class for expanded clones.

clone size: -; V gene: TRBV18; D gene: -; J gene: TRBJ1-1; CDR3 protein: CASSPLREDTEAFF; CDR3 DNA: TGTGCCAGCTCACCTCTCAGGGAGGACACTGAAGCTTTCTTT
clone size: -; V gene: TRBV18; D gene: -; J gene: TRBJ2-7; CDR3 protein: CASSPRYEQYF; CDR3 DNA: TGTGCCAGCTCCCCGAGATACGAGCAGTACTTC
clone size: -; V gene: TRBV2; D gene: -; J gene: TRBJ1-5; CDR3 protein: CASSTGRVGAGRGQPQHF; CDR3 DNA: TGTGCCAGCAGTACCGGCCGGGTTGGCGCGGGCAGGGGTCAGCCCCAGCATTTT
clone size: -; V gene: TRBV28; D gene: TRBD2; J gene: TRBJ2-1; CDR3 protein: CASSSRGATGTSGSYNEQFF; CDR3 DNA: TGTGCCAGCAGTTCCCGCGGGGCGACCGGGACTAGCGGGAGTTACAATGAGCAGTTCTTC
clone size: once; V gene: TRBV24-1; D gene: -; J gene: TRBJ2-1; CDR3 protein: CATSDSTGARYNEQFF; CDR3 DNA: TGTGCCACCAGTGATTCTACAGGTGCCCGCTACAATGAGCAGTTCTTC
clone size: once; V gene: TRBV4-3; D gene: -; J gene: TRBJ1-1; CDR3 protein: CASSQDRDTEAFF; CDR3 DNA: TGCGCCAGCAGCCAAGACCGGGACACTGAAGCTTTCTTT
clone size: -; V gene: TRBV2; D gene: -; J gene: TRBJ2-7; CDR3 protein: CASSEGVTGLSYEQYF; CDR3 DNA: TGTGCCAGCAGTGAAGGGGTGACGGGGTTGTCCTACGAGCAGTACTTC
clone size: once; V gene: TRBV19; D gene: TRBD1; J gene: TRBJ2-2; CDR3 protein: CASPGQGPGELFF; CDR3 DNA: TGTGCCTCTCCGGGACAGGGGCCCGGGGAGCTGTTTTTT
clone size: -; V gene: TRBV12-3/TRBV12-4; D gene: -; J gene: TRBJ1-6; CDR3 protein: CASSRPGSPLHF; CDR3 DNA: TGTGCCAGCAGTCGACCGGGTTCACCCCTCCACTTT
clone size: -; V gene: TRBV5-6; D gene: -; J gene: TRBJ1-4; CDR3 protein: CASSLNLNEKLFF; CDR3 DNA: TGTGCCAGCAGCCTAAACTTGAATGAAAAACTGTTTTTT
clone size: -; V gene: TRBV5-8; D gene: -; J gene: TRBJ2-1; CDR3 protein: CASSLTGKVRYNEQFF; CDR3 DNA: TGTGCCAGCAGCTTGACGGGGAAGGTTCGCTACAATGAGCAGTTCTTC
clone size: -; V gene: TRBV27; D gene: TRBD2; J gene: TRBJ2-1; CDR3 protein: CASSFGLDVGNEQFF; CDR3 DNA: TGTGCCAGCAGTTTCGGACTAGACGTTGGGAATGAGCAGTTCTTC
clone size: -; V gene: TRBV15; D gene: -; J gene: TRBJ2-6; CDR3 protein: CATSRDRQSGSGANVLTF; CDR3 DNA: TGTGCCACCAGCAGAGATAGGCAGTCGGGATCTGGGGCCAACGTCCTGACTTTC
clone size: -; V gene: TRBV7-2; D gene: -; J gene: TRBJ1-5; CDR3 protein: CASSLAYSNQPQHF; CDR3 DNA: TGTGCCAGCAGCTTAGCCTATAGCAATCAGCCCCAGCATTTT
clone size: -; V gene: TRBV6-5; D gene: -; J gene: TRBJ2-3; CDR3 protein: CASSLLGGSTDTQYF; CDR3 DNA: TGTGCCAGCAGCCTCCTAGGGGGAAGCACAGATACGCAGTATTTT
clone size: few; V gene: TRBV7-9; D gene: TRBD1; J gene: TRBJ1-5; CDR3 protein: CASSSTGSGRWPQHF; CDR3 DNA: TGTGCCAGCAGCTCGACAGGGTCGGGGCGGTGGCCCCAGCATTTT
clone size: -; V gene: TRBV20-1; D gene: -; J gene: TRBJ2-7; CDR3 protein: CSAGVGAEQYF; CDR3 DNA: TGCAGTGCTGGGGTGGGGGCCGAGCAGTACTTC
clone size: -; V gene: TRBV21-1; D gene: -; J gene: TRBJ1-3; CDR3 protein: CASSKGQVFSGNTIYF; CDR3 DNA: TGTGCCAGCAGCAAAGGACAGGTTTTCTCTGGAAACACCATATATTTT
clone size: -; V gene: TRBV9; D gene: -; J gene: TRBJ1-6; CDR3 protein: CASNRYGGGSPLHF; CDR3 DNA: TGTGCCAGCAACCGATATGGGGGAGGCTCACCCCTCCACTTT
clone size: once; V gene: TRBV5-1; D gene: -; J gene: TRBJ2-1; CDR3 protein: CASSLAGQYNEQFF; CDR3 DNA: TGCGCCAGCAGCTTGGCCGGACAGTACAATGAGCAGTTCTTC
clone size: -; V gene: TRBV6-2/TRBV6-3; D gene: -; J gene: TRBJ1-6; CDR3 protein: CASSYPDRNSPLHF; CDR3 DNA: TGTGCCAGCAGTTACCCTGACAGAAATTCACCCCTCCACTTT
clone size: -; V gene: TRBV3-1/TRBV3-2; D gene: TRBD1; J gene: TRBJ2-2; CDR3 protein: CASSRTGGGTGELFF; CDR3 DNA: TGTGCCAGCAGCCGTACAGGGGGAGGCACCGGGGAGCTGTTTTTT
clone size: -; V gene: TRBV2; D gene: -; J gene: TRBJ1-5; CDR3 protein: CASSVATVGQPQHF; CDR3 DNA: TGTGCCAGCAGTGTAGCGACAGTTGGTCAGCCCCAGCATTTT
clone size: -; V gene: TRBV7-8; D gene: -; J gene: TRBJ1-5; CDR3 protein: CASSRGGGNQPQHF; CDR3 DNA: TGTGCCAGCAGCCGAGGCGGGGGAAATCAGCCCCAGCATTTT
clone size: -; V gene: TRBV5-8; D gene: -; J gene: TRBJ1-1; CDR3 protein: CASSPPGVMNTEAFF; CDR3 DNA: TGTGCCAGCAGCCCGCCAGGGGTAATGAACACTGAAGCTTTCTTT